This T cell receptor (beta chain) was identified in a study of blood T cell repertoires in COVID-19. Across the whole study: From T cells, B-cell-depleted T cells, or PBMCs came the material, which was cDNA or gDNA.

Data came from immunoSEQ multiplex PCR; TCRdb stores just in-frame clones and leaves some out. The table shows some 290,000 clones, with 86% occurring only once. CDR1 is SNHLY and CDR2 is FYNNEI in the germline V gene. The CDR3 has 15 amino acids. The V segment lost 5 bases and the J segment 4 bases; nucleotides outside the gene matches: 9. This sequence was found in a woman in her 30s with COVID-19, enrolled during active disease. The chain has TRBV2 and TRBJ2-5, with 8 bases fitting TRBD2. Sequencing input: peripheral blood. The CDR3 is CASSLGLVASETQYF. CDR3 DNA sequence: TGTGCCAGCAGTTTGGGACTAGTAGCGTCAGAGACCCAGTACTTC.